This entry is about one T cell receptor beta chain. Its antigen is unknown. One end of the junction varies from germline; a read error may be responsible. Starting from 500 to 650 ng total RNA, TCRbeta-specific cDNA was produced by reverse transcription with a constant-region primer and ProtoScript II reverse transcriptase. Construction of the TCRbeta libraries relied on three nested rounds of multiplex PCR, following a slightly modified ARM-PCR procedure. Multiplex TRBV1-TRBV30 forward primers and a Cbeta reverse primer were used in the first two PCR rounds, each of which was run for around 10 cycles. Sample barcodes and Illumina adapters were attached in a final 25-cycle PCR using Deep VentR polymerase. Before sequencing, amplicons of 200-500 bp were purified from gel using a QIAquick gel extraction kit. An Illumina HiSeq 2500 was used to sequence the TCRbeta amplicons, generating 250-bp paired-end reads. In the paper's pipeline: Reads were quality-trimmed with Trimmomatic v0.33, and paired reads were merged with FLASH v1.2.11 to recover full CDR3 sequences. V, D and J germline segments were assigned to the rearranged TCRbeta sequences using MiGEC v1.2.1b. Clonotype statistics, along with Shannon-Wiener diversity indices, were calculated using VDJtools v1.0.0. Except for diversity analysis, only each sample's 250 most abundant clonotypes were used in subsequent analyses to reduce sampling bias. TCRdb redid the processing of the public reads, applying fastp at Q25 and MiXCR, and retained in-frame beta chains. All rows with the same CDR3 protein become a single entry with the most common DNA and genes. What appears here as the V and J calls and clone size reflects TCRdb's work, not the paper's. In all, the sample holds about 48,000 distinct CDR3 sequences, and around three quarters of those were seen once. The ten largest account for approximately 25% of the sample.

This record belongs to a study of tumor-infiltrating lymphocytes in primary liver carcinoma (dated by TCRdb to the late 2010s). About the investigation overall: Hepatocellular carcinoma (four) or combined HCC and intrahepatic cholangiocarcinoma (one) was present in the five patients, who were three men and two women aged 30 to 69 years. The five patients had tumors staged T1-T3 N0M0, with maximum diameters ranging from roughly 4.2 to 11 cm. Each sample produced roughly 3.5 to 8 million productive TCRbeta reads, and read depth showed no significant difference between tissue types. TCRbeta repertoire sequencing, expression microarrays and whole-exome sequencing were combined in the study across five regions of each liver tumor, with adjacent normal tissue and blood also included. A total of some 35 specimens from 5 patients went through TCRbeta repertoire sequencing, namely 25 tumor regions, 5 adjacent noncancerous liver tissues and 5 peripheral blood samples. To link TCRbeta repertoire diversity with the local molecular phenotype, the approximately 24 tumor region samples were profiled using Agilent mRNA microarrays. Repertoires from technical replicates were highly reproducible, with mean shared-clone rates about 0.9 and correlation coefficients above 0.95.

The CDR3 contains 15 residues, cysteine and phenylalanine counted. Kept here is only the CDR3 DNA, which spans 45 bases and is read in frame from base 1. The germline V gene (reference sequence) yields SGHNT for CDR1 and YYREEE for CDR2. Without any cell sorting, total RNA and DNA were co-extracted from around 18-30 mg of bulk tissue using the AllPrep DNA/RNA mini kit. Between late 2015 and early 2016, five patients in China with histopathologically diagnosed primary liver carcinoma had their tumors surgically resected. Patients had chronic HBV infection and were treatment-naive at sampling. Five spatially separated regions were sampled from each tumor: the superior, inferior, left-lateral and right-lateral poles, plus the tumor centre. More than 85% viable tumor cells were found by histology in every tumor sample. Fresh tumor and adjacent tissue pieces were bisected; one half was stored in RNAlater at -80°C, the other sent for histology.

Study-wide findings and limitations: A significantly larger repertoire fraction was made up by the top 250 clones in tumors than in blood (p = 0.039). Just about 8-25% of top clones turned up in all five regions of a tumor, which suggests spatial heterogeneity among tumor-infiltrating T cells. Only five or six patients were included in the study, and the authors note that the findings should be validated in a larger study. Because sequencing covered only the TCR beta chain and unpaired alpha chains were not captured, true repertoire diversity is likely underestimated. Bulk unsorted samples precluded comparing CD4+ and CD8+ T cell repertoires. Repertoire overlap was found to be higher between tumor regions (mean roughly 35%) than between tumor-adjacent (roughly 17%) or tumor-blood (about 14%) pairs, consistent with antigen-driven expansion.

This TCR was recovered from a middle-aged man with primary liver carcinoma and hepatitis B virus infection. The rearranged segments are TRBV5-4 and TRBJ2-5; the D gene assignment is ambiguous. Sequenced material: liver tumor tissue from sampling region 3. The cell subset or site label here, explained by the study, means: tumor region T3, left-lateral pole. In nucleotides, the sequence is TGTGCCAGCTGCAGCATGACAAGGGTTGGCGAGACCGAGTACTTC. It translates as CASCSMTRVGETEYF.